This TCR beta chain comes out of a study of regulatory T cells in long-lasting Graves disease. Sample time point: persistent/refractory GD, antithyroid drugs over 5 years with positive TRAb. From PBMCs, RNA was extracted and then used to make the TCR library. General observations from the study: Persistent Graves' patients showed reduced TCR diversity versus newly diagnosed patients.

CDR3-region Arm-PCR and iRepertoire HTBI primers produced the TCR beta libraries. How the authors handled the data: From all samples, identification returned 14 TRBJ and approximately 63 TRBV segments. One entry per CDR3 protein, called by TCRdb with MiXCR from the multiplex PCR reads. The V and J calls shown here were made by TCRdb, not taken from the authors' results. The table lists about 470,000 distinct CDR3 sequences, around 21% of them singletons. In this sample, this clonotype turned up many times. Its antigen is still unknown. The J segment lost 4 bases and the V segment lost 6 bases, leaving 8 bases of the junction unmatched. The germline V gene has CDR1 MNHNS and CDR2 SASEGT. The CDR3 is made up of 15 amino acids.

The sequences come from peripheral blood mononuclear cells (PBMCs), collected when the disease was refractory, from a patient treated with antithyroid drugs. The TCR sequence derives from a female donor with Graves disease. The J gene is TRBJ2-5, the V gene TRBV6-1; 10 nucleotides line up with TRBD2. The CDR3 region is CASSPLAGVGETQYF. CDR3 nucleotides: TGTGCCAGCAGCCCCCTAGCGGGAGTCGGAGAGACCCAGTACTTC.